The TCR beta chain described here comes from a study of T cell responses to AZD1222 COVID-19 vaccine. Findings and limits, study-wide: Only after the peak T cell response were repertoires sampled. Distributed over spike, vaccine-associated CD4 TCRs predominated at 160-218 and 743-854. Clonal diversity was possibly underestimated, and the donors were mostly white British, with more females. Nearly half of spike-specific TCRs reportedly target unmutated variant regions.

Produced via immunoSEQ multiplex PCR; TCRdb's table is partial and in-frame only. The table lists around 140,000 clones, 70% to 90% of them singletons. V was trimmed by 5 bases and J by 0 bases, leaving 14 bases between them. Germline V gives CDR1 SGHNT, CDR2 YENEEA. CDR3 size: 15 residues. With regard to this clone: Its matching antigen is unknown.

The J gene is TRBJ2-7, the V gene TRBV11-3; tentative D call: TRBD1 (5 bases). Sequencing used peripheral blood, obtained 28 days after the second dose of the MenACWY control vaccine. The clonotype originates from an adult who received the MenACWY meningococcal vaccine as a control. The chain's CDR3 is CASSQGLISSYEQYF. CDR3 coding DNA: TGTGCCAGCAGCCAGGGTTTGATTAGCTCCTACGAGCAGTACTTC. Drawing the rest from reference TRBV11-3 and TRBJ2-7, the complete variable domain is EAGVVQSPRYKIIEKKQPVAFWCNPISGHNTLYWYLQNLGQGPELLIRYENEEAVDDSQLPKDRFSAERLKGVDSTLKIQPAELGDSAVYLCASSQGLISSYEQYFGPGTRLTVT.